This entry lists 5 T cell receptor beta chains sequenced from one sample in a study of blood T cell repertoires in COVID-19. Sequenced by immunoSEQ multiplex PCR; TCRdb stores in-frame clones only, minus some. The profile covers roughly 180,000 clones, with 80% appearing a single time and 13% to 15% taken by the ten largest. Sequencing was done on a sample of PBMCs or T cells enriched from blood (not recorded which). The receptor source for this set is a man in his sixties who had been exposed to COVID-19.

CDR3 DNA sequence: TGTGCCAGTAGTACCTACAGGGATGCGGGCACTGAAGCTTTCTTT. Encoded protein: CASSTYRDAGTEAFF. This chain uses TRBV19 with TRBJ1-1, with a weak D call TRBD1 (6 bases). The V end was cut by 4 bases, the J end by 4 bases, with 16 bases between. The germline V gene has CDR1 LNHDA and CDR2 SQIVND (reference sequence). There are 15 residues in the CDR3.

A few counts support this clone. The chain has TRBV5-1 and TRBJ2-7; 12 positions match TRBD1. CDR3 length equals 15 residues. The trim removed 1 base at V and 6 bases at J, leaving 5 bases unmatched. The V gene's germline CDR1 is SGHRS and CDR2 YFSETQ. The CDR3 sequence: CASSLRDRGPVEQYF. CDR3 coding DNA: TGCGCCAGCAGCTTGAGGGACAGGGGGCCTGTCGAGCAGTACTTC.

This chain connects TRBV29-1 to TRBJ2-3, with 10 bases identical to TRBD1. The CDR3 is 20 amino acids. V lost 0 bases, J lost 5 bases, and 20 bases stayed unmatched. Germline V lookup: CDR1 SQVTM, CDR2 ANQGSEA. CDR3 residues: CSVEDPRQGASGSSVDTQYF. Here the CDR3 DNA reads TGCAGCGTTGAAGACCCCAGACAGGGGGCCAGCGGGAGTAGTGTAGATACGCAGTATTTT.

The V gene is TRBV19, the J gene TRBJ2-2; D not certain. Trimming removed 3 bases at V and 3 bases at J, with 5 bases between. The CDR3 spans 13 residues. The germline V gene encodes CDR1 LNHDA and CDR2 SQIVND (reference sequence). CDR3 bases: TGTGCCAGTAGTATCACGGACACCGGGGAGCTGTTTTTT. This codes for CASSITDTGELFF. Filled out from reference TRBV19 and TRBJ2-2, the complete variable domain reads DGGITQSPKYLFRKEGQNVTLSCEQNLNHDAMYWYRQDPGQGLRLIYYSQIVNDFQKGDIAEGYSVSREKKESFPLTVTSAQKNPTAFYLCASSITDTGELFFGEGSRLTVL.

Notes on this clone: In the same sample, other DNA sequences code for this CDR3. This sequence joins TRBV7-3 and TRBJ2-3, with 8 bases lining up with TRBD2. This CDR3 region has 14 residues. Trimming took 5 bases from V and 6 from J; bases not matched to a gene: 7. Germline CDR1 SGHTA, CDR2 FQGTGA. CDR3 sequence reads: CASSLGLAGDTQYF. The CDR3 coding sequence is TGTGCCAGCAGCCTCGGACTAGCAGGCGATACGCAGTATTTT.